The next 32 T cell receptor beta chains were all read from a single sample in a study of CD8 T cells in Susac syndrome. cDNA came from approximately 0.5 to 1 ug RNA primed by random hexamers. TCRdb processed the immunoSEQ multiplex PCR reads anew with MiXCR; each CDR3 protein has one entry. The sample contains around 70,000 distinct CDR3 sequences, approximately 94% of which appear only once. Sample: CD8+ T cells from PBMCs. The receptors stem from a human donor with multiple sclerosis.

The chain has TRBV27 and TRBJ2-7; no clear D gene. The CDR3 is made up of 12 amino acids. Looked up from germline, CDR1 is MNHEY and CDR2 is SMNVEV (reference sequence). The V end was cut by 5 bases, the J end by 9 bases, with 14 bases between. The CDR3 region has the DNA TGTGCCAGCAGTGCCCCGTTCGGTGGGCAGTACTTC. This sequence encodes CASSAPFGGQYF.

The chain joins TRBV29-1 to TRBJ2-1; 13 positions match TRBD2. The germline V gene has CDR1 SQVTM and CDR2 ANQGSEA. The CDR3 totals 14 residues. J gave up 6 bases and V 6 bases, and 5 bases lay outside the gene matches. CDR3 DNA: TGCAGCGTCCCTACTAGCGGGAGGGGCAATGAGCAGTTCTTC. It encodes CSVPTSGRGNEQFF.

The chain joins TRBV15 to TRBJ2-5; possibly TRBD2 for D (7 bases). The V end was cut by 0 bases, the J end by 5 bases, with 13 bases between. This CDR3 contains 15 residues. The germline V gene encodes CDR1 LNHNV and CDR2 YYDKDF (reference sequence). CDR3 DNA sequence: TGTGCCACCAGCAGAGATGGTGGGGGGGCGGAGACCCAGTACTTC. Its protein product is CATSRDGGGAETQYF.

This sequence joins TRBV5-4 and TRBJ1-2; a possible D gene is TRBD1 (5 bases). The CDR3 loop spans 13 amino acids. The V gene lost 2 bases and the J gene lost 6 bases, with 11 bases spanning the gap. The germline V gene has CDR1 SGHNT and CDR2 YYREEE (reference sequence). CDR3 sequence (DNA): TGTGCCAGCAGCTTCTTGGGGACGGATGGCTACACCTTC. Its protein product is CASSFLGTDGYTF.

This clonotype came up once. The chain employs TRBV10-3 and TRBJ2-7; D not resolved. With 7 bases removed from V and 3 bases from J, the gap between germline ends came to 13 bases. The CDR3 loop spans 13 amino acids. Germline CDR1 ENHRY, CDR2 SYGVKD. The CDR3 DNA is TGTGCCATCATGGGCGGCAGTTACTACGAGCAGTACTTC. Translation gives CAIMGGSYYEQYF.

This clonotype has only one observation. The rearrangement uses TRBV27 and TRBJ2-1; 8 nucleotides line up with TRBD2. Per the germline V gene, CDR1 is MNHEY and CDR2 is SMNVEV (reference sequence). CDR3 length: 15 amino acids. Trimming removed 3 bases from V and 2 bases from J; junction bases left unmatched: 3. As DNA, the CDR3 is TGTGCCAGCAGTTTGCCGGGACTAGCCTACAATGAGCAGTTCTTC. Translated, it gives CASSLPGLAYNEQFF.

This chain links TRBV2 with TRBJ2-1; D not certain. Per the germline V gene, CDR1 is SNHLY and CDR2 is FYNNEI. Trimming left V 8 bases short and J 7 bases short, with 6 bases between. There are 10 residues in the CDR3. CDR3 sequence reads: CASLLNEQFF. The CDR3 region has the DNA TGTGCCAGCCTTTTGAATGAGCAGTTCTTC.

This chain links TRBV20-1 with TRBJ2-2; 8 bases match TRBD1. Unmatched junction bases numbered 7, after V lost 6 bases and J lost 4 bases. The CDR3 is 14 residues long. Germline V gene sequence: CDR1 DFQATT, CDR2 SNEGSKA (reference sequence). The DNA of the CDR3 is TGCAGTGCAAGGACAGGGTCGGGCACCGGGGAGCTGTTTTTT. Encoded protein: CSARTGSGTGELFF.

This CDR3 reads CASSQGETQYF. CDR3 DNA sequence: TGTGCCAGTTCACAGGGAGAGACCCAGTACTTC. The rearrangement joins TRBV7-9 to TRBJ2-5; perhaps TRBD1 as D (6 bases). CDR3 length: 11 amino acids. From germline, CDR1 is SEHNR and CDR2 FQNEAQ (reference sequence). Trimming took off 9 bases at V and 4 bases at J, with 9 bases between the two ends.

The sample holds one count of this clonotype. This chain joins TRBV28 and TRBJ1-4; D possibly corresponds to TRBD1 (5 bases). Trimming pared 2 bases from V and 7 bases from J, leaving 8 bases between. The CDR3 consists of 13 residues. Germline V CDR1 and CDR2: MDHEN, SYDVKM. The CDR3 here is CASSLIRVEKLFF. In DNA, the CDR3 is TGTGCCAGCAGTTTAATCAGGGTTGAAAAACTGTTTTTT.

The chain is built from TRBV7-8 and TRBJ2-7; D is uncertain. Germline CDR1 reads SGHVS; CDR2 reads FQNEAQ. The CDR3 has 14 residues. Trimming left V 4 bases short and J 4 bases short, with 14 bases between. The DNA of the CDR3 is TGTGCCAGCAGCTCCCCCCTACATGGGTACGAGCAGTACTTC. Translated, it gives CASSSPLHGYEQYF.

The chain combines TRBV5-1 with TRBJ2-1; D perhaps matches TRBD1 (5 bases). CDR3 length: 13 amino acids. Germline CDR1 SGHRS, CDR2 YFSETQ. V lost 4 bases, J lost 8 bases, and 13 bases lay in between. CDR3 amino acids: CASSGQAVDEQFF. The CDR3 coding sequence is TGCGCCAGCAGCGGACAAGCCGTGGATGAGCAGTTCTTC. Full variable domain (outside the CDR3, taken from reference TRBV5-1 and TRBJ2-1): KAGVTQTPRYLIKTRGQQVTLSCSPISGHRSVSWYQQTPGQGLQFLFEYFSETQRNKGNFPGRFSGRQFSNSRSEMNVSTLELGDSALYLCASSGQAVDEQFFGPGTRLTVL.

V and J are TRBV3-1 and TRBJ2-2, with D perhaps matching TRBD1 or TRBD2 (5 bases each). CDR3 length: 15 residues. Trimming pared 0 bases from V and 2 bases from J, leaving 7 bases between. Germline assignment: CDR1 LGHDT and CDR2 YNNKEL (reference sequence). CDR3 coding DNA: TGTGCCAGCAGCCAAGAGGGGGACAACACCGGGGAGCTGTTTTTT. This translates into CASSQEGDNTGELFF. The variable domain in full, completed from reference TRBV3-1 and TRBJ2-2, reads DTAVSQTPKYLVTQMGNDKSIKCEQNLGHDTMYWYKQDSKKFLKIMFSYNNKELIINETVPNRFSPKSPDKAHLNLHINSLELGDSAVYFCASSQEGDNTGELFFGEGSRLTVL.

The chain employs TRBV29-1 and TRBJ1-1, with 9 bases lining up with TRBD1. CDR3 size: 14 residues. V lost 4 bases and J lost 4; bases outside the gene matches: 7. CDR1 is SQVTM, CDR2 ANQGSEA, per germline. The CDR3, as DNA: TGCAGCGTTGTAACAGGGGGCGGCGGCACTGAAGCTTTCTTT. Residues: CSVVTGGGGTEAFF.

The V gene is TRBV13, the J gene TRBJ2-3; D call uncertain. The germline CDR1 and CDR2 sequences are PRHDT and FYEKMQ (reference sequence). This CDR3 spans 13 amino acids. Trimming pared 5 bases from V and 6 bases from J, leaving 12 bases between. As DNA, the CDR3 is TGTGCCAGCAGCCGAACTCTAGTGGATACGCAGTATTTT. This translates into CASSRTLVDTQYF. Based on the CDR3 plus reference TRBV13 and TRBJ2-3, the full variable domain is AAGVIQSPRHLIKEKRETATLKCYPIPRHDTVYWYQQGPGQDPQFLISFYEKMQSDKGSIPDRFSAQQFSDYHSELNMSSLELGDSALYFCASSRTLVDTQYFGPGTRLTVL.

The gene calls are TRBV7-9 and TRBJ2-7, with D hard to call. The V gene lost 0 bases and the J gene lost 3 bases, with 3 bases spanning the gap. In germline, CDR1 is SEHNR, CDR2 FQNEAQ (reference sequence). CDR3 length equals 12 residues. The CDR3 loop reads CASSLAFYEQYF. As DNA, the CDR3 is TGTGCCAGCAGCTTAGCTTTCTACGAGCAGTACTTC.

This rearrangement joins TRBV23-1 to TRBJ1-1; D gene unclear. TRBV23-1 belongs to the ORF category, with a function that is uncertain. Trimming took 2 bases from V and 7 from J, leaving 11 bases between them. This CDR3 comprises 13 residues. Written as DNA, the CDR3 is TGCGCCAGCAGTCAACGGCGGAGAGTTGAAGCTTTCTTT. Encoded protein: CASSQRRRVEAFF.

The CDR3 protein is CASSLRTGDSGELFF. In DNA form, the CDR3 reads TGTGCCAGCAGCTTAAGGACAGGGGACTCCGGGGAGCTGTTTTTT. V gene TRBV7-9 combines with J gene TRBJ2-2; 9 bases line up with TRBD1. This CDR3 has 15 residues. J was trimmed by 6 bases and V by 2 bases; bases with no gene match: 4. CDR1 and CDR2 (germline): SEHNR, FQNEAQ (reference sequence).

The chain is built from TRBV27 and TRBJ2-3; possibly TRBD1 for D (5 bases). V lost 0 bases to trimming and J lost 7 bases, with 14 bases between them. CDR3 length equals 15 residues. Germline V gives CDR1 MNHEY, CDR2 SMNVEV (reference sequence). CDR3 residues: CASSLSGVKHNTQYF. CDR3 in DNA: TGTGCCAGCAGTTTATCAGGGGTTAAGCACAATACGCAGTATTTT.

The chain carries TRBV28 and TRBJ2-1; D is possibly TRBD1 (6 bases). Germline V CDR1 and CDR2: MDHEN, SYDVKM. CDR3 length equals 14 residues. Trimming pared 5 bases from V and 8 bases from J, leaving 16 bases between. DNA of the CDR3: TGTGCCAGCAGTCGTTACAGGGTCCCCGATGAGCAGTTCTTC. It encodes CASSRYRVPDEQFF.

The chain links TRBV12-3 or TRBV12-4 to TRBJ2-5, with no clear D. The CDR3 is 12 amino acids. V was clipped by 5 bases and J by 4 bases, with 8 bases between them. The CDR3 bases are TGTGCCAGCAGTCAAAGTCGAGAGACCCAGTACTTC. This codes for CASSQSRETQYF.

Written as DNA, the CDR3 is TGCAGTGCTAGAGATGGTTTTTACCAGCAAGAGACCCAGTACTTC. This encodes CSARDGFYQQETQYF. V usage is TRBV20-1 and J usage is TRBJ2-5; D unclear. The germline V and J ends were trimmed by 0 bases and 2 bases, with 13 bases remaining between them. The germline gives CDR1 DFQATT, CDR2 SNEGSKA (reference sequence). The CDR3 runs to 15 residues.

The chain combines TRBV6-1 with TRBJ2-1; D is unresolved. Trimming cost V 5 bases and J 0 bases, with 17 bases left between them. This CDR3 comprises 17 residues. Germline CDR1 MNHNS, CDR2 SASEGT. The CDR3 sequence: CASSTHLPGHSYNEQFF. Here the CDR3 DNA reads TGTGCCAGCAGTACCCACCTCCCTGGGCACTCCTACAATGAGCAGTTCTTC.

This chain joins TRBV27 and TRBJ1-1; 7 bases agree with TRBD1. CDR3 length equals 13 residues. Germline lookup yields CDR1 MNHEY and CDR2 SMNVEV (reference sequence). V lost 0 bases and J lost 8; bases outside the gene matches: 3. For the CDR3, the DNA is TGTGCCAGCAGTTTATCGGTAGGGGGCGAAGCTTTCTTT. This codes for CASSLSVGGEAFF.

CDR3 loop: CSARVFGGPNTDTQYF. In DNA, the CDR3 is TGCAGTGCTAGGGTTTTCGGGGGACCGAACACAGATACGCAGTATTTT. This chain joins TRBV20-1 and TRBJ2-3, with D perhaps matching TRBD2 (6 bases). The CDR3 covers 16 residues. Trimming stripped 3 bases from V and 2 bases from J, with 18 bases between. The germline CDR1 and CDR2 sequences are DFQATT and SNEGSKA (reference sequence).

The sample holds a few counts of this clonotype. CDR3 bases: TGTGCCAGCAGTTCTCTGGGGACTGAAGCTTTCTTT. Translation: CASSSLGTEAFF. This chain links TRBV27 with TRBJ1-1; no clear D gene. Deletions cut 4 bases from V and 5 bases from J, with 8 bases between. Germline V gene sequence: CDR1 MNHEY, CDR2 SMNVEV (reference sequence). This CDR3 comprises 12 residues.

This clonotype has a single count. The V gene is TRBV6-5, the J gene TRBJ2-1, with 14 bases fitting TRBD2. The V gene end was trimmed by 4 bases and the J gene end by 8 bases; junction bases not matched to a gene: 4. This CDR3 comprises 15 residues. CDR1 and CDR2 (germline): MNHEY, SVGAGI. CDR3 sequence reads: CASSFGTSGGDEQFF. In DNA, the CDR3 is TGTGCCAGCAGTTTTGGGACTAGCGGGGGAGATGAGCAGTTCTTC.

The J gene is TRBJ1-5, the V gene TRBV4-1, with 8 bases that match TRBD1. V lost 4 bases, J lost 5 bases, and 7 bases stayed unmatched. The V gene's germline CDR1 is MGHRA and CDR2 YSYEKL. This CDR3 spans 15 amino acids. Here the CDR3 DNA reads TGCGCCAGCAGCCTGGACCAGGGGGCCTATCAGCCCCAGCATTTT. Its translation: CASSLDQGAYQPQHF.

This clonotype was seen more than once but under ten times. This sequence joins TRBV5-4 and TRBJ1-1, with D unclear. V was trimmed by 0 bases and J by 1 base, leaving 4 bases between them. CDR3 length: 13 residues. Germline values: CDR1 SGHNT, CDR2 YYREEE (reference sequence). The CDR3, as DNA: TGTGCCAGCAGCTTGGTTCCGAACACTGAAGCTTTCTTT. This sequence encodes CASSLVPNTEAFF.

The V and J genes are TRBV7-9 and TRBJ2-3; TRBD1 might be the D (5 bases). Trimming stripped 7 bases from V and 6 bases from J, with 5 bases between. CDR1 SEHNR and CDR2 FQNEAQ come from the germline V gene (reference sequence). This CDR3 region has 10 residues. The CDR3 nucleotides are TGTGCCAGCAAGGGGGATACGCAGTATTTT. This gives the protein CASKGDTQYF.

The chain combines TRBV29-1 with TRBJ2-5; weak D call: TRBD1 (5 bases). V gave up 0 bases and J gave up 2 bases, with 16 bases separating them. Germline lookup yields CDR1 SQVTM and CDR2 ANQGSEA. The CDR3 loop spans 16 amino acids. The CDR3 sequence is CSVEDQTQTEQETQYF. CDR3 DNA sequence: TGCAGCGTTGAAGACCAGACGCAGACAGAACAAGAGACCCAGTACTTC.

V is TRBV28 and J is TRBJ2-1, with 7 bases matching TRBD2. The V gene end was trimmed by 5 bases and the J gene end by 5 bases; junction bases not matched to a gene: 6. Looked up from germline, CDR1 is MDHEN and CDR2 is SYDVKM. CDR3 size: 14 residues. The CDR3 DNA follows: TGTGCCAGCAGTCTGACGGGGGGTGACAATGAGCAGTTCTTC. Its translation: CASSLTGGDNEQFF.